This T cell receptor beta chain is drawn from a study of PD-L1 blockade in urothelial cancer. Study-wide context: Atezolizumab (1,200 mg intravenously every 3 weeks) began at some point between 2014 and 2016 for patients.

Documented time point: peripheral blood 6 weeks after treatment start. Diagnoses among patients were locally advanced or metastatic urothelial carcinoma. The data were produced by immunoSEQ multiplex PCR, yet TCRdb's version contains in-frame clones alone and is incomplete. The table includes approximately 83,000 clones, approximately 87% detected once. The receptor comes from a man aged 65-85 years with urothelial cancer. The material sequenced was PBMCs, taken around atezolizumab (anti-PD-L1) treatment.

CDR3 sequence reads: CASSPGQGAYQPQHF. The CDR3 region has the DNA TGTGCCAGCAGTCCCGGACAGGGGGCTTATCAGCCCCAGCATTTT. J is TRBJ1-5 and V is TRBV27, with 11 positions matching TRBD1. CDR1 MNHEY and CDR2 SMNVEV come from the germline V gene (reference sequence). J lost 5 bases, V lost 5 bases, and 5 bases had no gene match. The CDR3 is 15 residues long.